Listed here are 21 T cell receptor beta chains from one sample, sequenced in a study of CD8+ T cells in alopecia areata. In each case, RNA was isolated and then reverse transcribed into cDNA as the sequencing template. Sequencing used immunoSEQ multiplex PCR; TCRdb keeps in-frame clones, though not all of them. The sample lists 90,000 to 100,000 clones, 35% to 50% occurring once. The sample consisted of CD4+ T cells sorted from blood. The receptor set was obtained from a human donor with alopecia areata.

The rearrangement joins TRBV29-1 to TRBJ2-1, with a tentative D call TRBD2 (5 bases). The CDR3 has 13 amino acids. The V gene's germline CDR1 is SQVTM and CDR2 ANQGSEA. Trimming removed 7 bases from V and 4 bases from J, with 14 bases in between. This chain's CDR3 is CSGGGPSYNEQFF. CDR3 DNA sequence: TGCAGCGGCGGAGGCCCCTCATACAATGAGCAGTTCTTC.

The rearrangement uses TRBV28 and TRBJ2-1; 9 bases are shared with TRBD2. Germline CDR1 MDHEN, CDR2 SYDVKM. J lost 5 bases, V lost 10 bases, and 12 bases had no gene match. This CDR3 region has 15 residues. The CDR3 loop is CAIHESGRPNNEQFF. CDR3 coding DNA: TGTGCCATACATGAAAGCGGGAGGCCAAACAATGAGCAGTTCTTC.

In this sample, this clone turned up a few times. This chain links TRBV4-1 with TRBJ1-5; 10 nucleotides align to TRBD1. This CDR3 comprises 19 residues. With 1 base clipped from V and 2 bases from J, the junction kept 11 bases outside the gene matches. Germline V gene sequence: CDR1 MGHRA, CDR2 YSYEKL. Written as DNA, the CDR3 is TGCGCCAGCAGCCAAGTAAAGCTCGACAGGGGGCTCGGCAATCAGCCCCAGCATTTT. Protein: CASSQVKLDRGLGNQPQHF.

This clone has a single count. This sample includes further DNA sequences coding for the same CDR3. V gene TRBV6-5 combines with J gene TRBJ2-1; no clear D. Trimming removed 0 bases at V and 3 bases at J, with 6 bases between. In germline, CDR1 is MNHEY, CDR2 SVGAGI. The CDR3 contains 14 residues. The CDR3 DNA reads TGTGCCAGCAGTTACTCCCGCGTCTACAATGAGCAGTTCTTC. Translated, it gives CASSYSRVYNEQFF.

V and J are TRBV9 and TRBJ1-5, with no clear D. CDR1 and CDR2 (germline): SGDLS, YYNGEE. The CDR3 has 14 residues. The germline V and J ends were trimmed by 4 bases and 3 bases, with 11 bases remaining between them. The CDR3 sequence is CASSISGNNQPQHF. CDR3 coding DNA: TGTGCCAGCAGCATATCGGGGAACAATCAGCCCCAGCATTTT.

The rearrangement joins TRBV18 to TRBJ2-5; 9 bases match TRBD1. V was clipped by 1 base and J by 0 bases; unmatched bases: 9. Germline loops: CDR1 KGHSH, CDR2 LQKENI. The CDR3 runs 18 residues. CDR3 sequence (DNA): TGTGCCAGCTCACCACTTGCGCCGGGACAGGGATACCAAGAGACCCAGTACTTC. Translating it yields CASSPLAPGQGYQETQYF. Based on the CDR3 plus reference TRBV18 and TRBJ2-5, the full variable domain is NAGVMQNPRHLVRRRGQEARLRCSPMKGHSHVYWYRQLPEEGLKFMVYLQKENIIDESGMPKERFSAEFPKEGPSILRIQQVVRGDSAAYFCASSPLAPGQGYQETQYFGPGTRLLVL.

The rearrangement joins TRBV5-1 to TRBJ2-3; D not resolved. The germline CDR1 and CDR2 sequences are SGHRS and YFSETQ. CDR3 length equals 14 residues. V was shortened by 0 bases and J by 4 bases, with 9 bases between the two germline ends. This chain's CDR3 is CASSLALEPDTQYF. As DNA, the CDR3 is TGCGCCAGCAGCTTGGCTCTAGAGCCAGATACGCAGTATTTT.

The rearrangement uses TRBV29-1 and TRBJ2-7; D is uncertain. CDR3 length: 12 residues. V lost 7 bases to trimming and J lost 2 bases, with 12 bases between them. Germline V CDR1 and CDR2: SQVTM, ANQGSEA. Here the CDR3 reads CSAATSTYEQYF. The CDR3 DNA is TGCAGCGCCGCCACGTCCACCTACGAGCAGTACTTC.

The V call is TRBV29-1, the J call TRBJ2-5, with 7 bases fitting TRBD2. The V gene end was trimmed by 3 bases and the J gene end by 5 bases; junction bases not matched to a gene: 3. This CDR3 spans 12 amino acids. Germline V CDR1 and CDR2: SQVTM, ANQGSEA. CDR3 in amino acids: CSVEEGGETQYF. The CDR3 bases are TGCAGCGTTGAGGAGGGAGGGGAGACCCAGTACTTC.

The CDR3 here is CASSRHVVNEQFF. The CDR3 bases are TGTGCCAGCAGCCGGCACGTAGTAAATGAGCAGTTCTTC. The rearrangement links TRBV5-6 to TRBJ2-1, with D uncertain. V lost 4 bases and J lost 7, with 12 bases in between. Germline values: CDR1 SGHDT, CDR2 YYEEEE. The CDR3 loop spans 13 amino acids.

This chain links TRBV20-1 with TRBJ2-1; D unresolved. Germline CDR1 reads DFQATT; CDR2 reads SNEGSKA (reference sequence). The CDR3 spans 11 residues. With 6 bases removed from V and 8 bases from J, the gap between germline ends came to 11 bases. CDR3 residues: CSASTIYEQFF. The CDR3 nucleotides are TGCAGTGCAAGCACCATCTATGAGCAGTTCTTC.

V usage is TRBV4-2 and J usage is TRBJ2-7, with 9 bases that match TRBD1. This CDR3 has 16 amino acids. V was clipped by 0 bases and J by 2 bases; unmatched bases: 5. Germline V gene sequence: CDR1 LGHNA, CDR2 YNFKEQ. The CDR3 DNA reads as TGTGCCAGCAGCCAAGACCCCCGGGACAGGGCCTACGAGCAGTACTTC. It codes for CASSQDPRDRAYEQYF.

There are many counts of this clone. CDR3 in DNA: TGTGCCAGCTCAATGGGCAATCAGCCCCAGCATTTT. Translating gives CASSMGNQPQHF. This sequence joins TRBV18 and TRBJ1-5; no firm D call. There are 12 residues in the CDR3. Germline V CDR1 and CDR2: KGHSH, LQKENI. Deletions cut 5 bases from V and 2 bases from J, with 4 bases between.

For this clone: One end of the junction does not line up with germline, which may come from a read error. DNA of the CDR3: TGCGCCAGCAGTCCCACGACAGGGATGAACAGTGAAGCTTTCTTT. Amino acids: CASSPTTGMNSEAFF. This sequence joins TRBV23-1 and TRBJ1-1, with TRBD1 matching 7 bases. TRBV23-1 qualifies as an ORF whose function is uncertain. CDR3 length: 15 residues.

J is TRBJ1-1 and V is TRBV29-1, with no clear D. The ends were cut back, 6 bases at V and 6 bases at J, with 20 bases in the middle. Per germline, CDR1 SQVTM and CDR2 ANQGSEA. There are 14 residues in the CDR3. The CDR3 DNA reads TGCAGCGTCCTAAGGCAGGTTGTTAACTCTGAAGCTTTCTTT. Amino acids: CSVLRQVVNSEAFF.

The chain has TRBV9 and TRBJ2-1; D perhaps matches TRBD2 (5 bases). In germline, CDR1 is SGDLS, CDR2 YYNGEE. With 0 bases removed from V and 4 bases from J, the gap between germline ends came to 11 bases. This CDR3 has 15 residues. CDR3 DNA: TGTGCCAGCAGCGTAGGCGGTAGCGCATACAATGAGCAGTTCTTC. Translated, it gives CASSVGGSAYNEQFF.

This clone was observed a handful of times. The chain is built from TRBV6-5 and TRBJ2-3; D remains unclear. CDR3 length equals 14 residues. The V end was cut by 0 bases, the J end by 6 bases, with 10 bases between. The V gene's germline CDR1 is MNHEY and CDR2 SVGAGI. The DNA for the CDR3 is TGTGCCAGCAGTTACTCGGGCAACCTGGATACGCAGTATTTT. Its translation: CASSYSGNLDTQYF.

Here the CDR3 DNA reads TGTGCCAGCAGCGCCCCAGGGATGGAGACCCAGTACTTC. This translates into CASSAPGMETQYF. This chain connects TRBV9 to TRBJ2-5, with D possibly matching TRBD1 (5 bases). CDR3 length: 13 residues. Looked up from germline, CDR1 is SGDLS and CDR2 is YYNGEE. The V gene lost 3 bases and the J gene lost 5 bases, with 11 bases spanning the gap.

This clone was found a few times. The chain uses TRBV5-1 and TRBJ2-1; no definite D call. CDR1 SGHRS and CDR2 YFSETQ come from the germline V gene. The CDR3 totals 13 residues. V was trimmed by 0 bases and J by 5 bases, leaving 6 bases between them. DNA of the CDR3: TGCGCCAGCAGCTTGGCGTGGGACAATGAGCAGTTCTTC. Residues: CASSLAWDNEQFF. Using reference TRBV5-1 and TRBJ2-1 for the parts outside the CDR3, the full variable domain is KAGVTQTPRYLIKTRGQQVTLSCSPISGHRSVSWYQQTPGQGLQFLFEYFSETQRNKGNFPGRFSGRQFSNSRSEMNVSTLELGDSALYLCASSLAWDNEQFFGPGTRLTVL.

The V and J genes are TRBV18 and TRBJ1-2; TRBD1 is a possible D gene (6 bases). Trimming cost V 3 bases and J 10 bases, with 15 bases left between them. Germline-derived CDR1 and CDR2 are KGHSH and LQKENI. This CDR3 is built from 13 residues. CDR3 region: CASSPAQGRFYTF. DNA of the CDR3: TGTGCCAGCTCACCGGCCCAGGGGAGATTCTACACCTTC.

A few counts support this clone. The V call is TRBV29-1, the J call TRBJ2-4, with TRBD1 matching over 7 bases. Per the germline V gene, CDR1 is SQVTM and CDR2 is ANQGSEA. CDR3 length: 13 amino acids. Trimming took 6 bases from V and 5 from J; bases not matched to a gene: 7. The CDR3: CSVDVTGENIQYF. CDR3 coding DNA: TGCAGCGTCGACGTAACAGGGGAAAACATTCAGTACTTC.